The 26 T cell receptor beta chains below come from one sample, sequenced in a study of regulatory T cells in long-lasting Graves disease. Arm-PCR with iRepertoire HTBI primers amplified the CDR3 regions for these TCR beta libraries. MiXCR, run by TCRdb on the multiplex PCR reads, gives a single entry per CDR3 protein. Of 500,000 to 800,000 distinct CDR3 sequences in the sample, 25% to 30% are singletons; the top ten hold 35% to 55%. Time point: persistent/refractory GD, antithyroid drugs over 5 years with positive TRAb. The authors made the TCR library using RNA they extracted from PBMCs. The specimen comprised peripheral blood mononuclear cells (PBMCs), sampled when the disease was refractory, from a patient treated with antithyroid drugs. Receptors were obtained from a female donor with Graves disease.

The CDR3 nucleotides are TGTGCCAGCAGCTTAGAGGTTAGCGGCCAAGAGACCCAGTACTTC. This gives the protein CASSLEVSGQETQYF. V usage is TRBV11-2 and J usage is TRBJ2-5; D possibly corresponds to TRBD2 (6 bases). The CDR3 is made up of 15 amino acids. The V gene lost 0 bases and the J gene lost 1 base, with 9 bases spanning the gap. CDR1 and CDR2 from the germline V gene are SGHAT and FQNNGV. Full variable domain (outside the CDR3, taken from reference TRBV11-2 and TRBJ2-5): EAGVAQSPRYKIIEKRQSVAFWCNPISGHATLYWYQQILGQGPKLLIQFQNNGVVDDSQLPKDRFSAERLKGVDSTLKIQPAKLEDSAVYLCASSLEVSGQETQYFGPGTRLLVL.

This clonotype was observed a handful of times. J is TRBJ1-1 and V is TRBV19, with 7 bases matching TRBD1. The V gene's germline CDR1 is LNHDA and CDR2 SQIVND (reference sequence). CDR3 length equals 14 residues. Losses at the gene ends were 4 bases for V and 9 bases for J; bases not matched to a gene: 11. CDR3 loop: CASSTLIGQDQAFF. CDR3 bases: TGTGCCAGTAGTACCCTCATAGGACAGGACCAAGCTTTCTTT.

This clonotype was seen more than once but under ten times. This sequence joins TRBV19 and TRBJ1-5; 9 bases map to TRBD1. The ends lost 7 bases at V and 2 bases at J; junction bases unmatched: 6. CDR1 and CDR2 (germline): LNHDA, SQIVND (reference sequence). The CDR3 totals 15 residues. CDR3 region: CASTGQGIGNQPQHF. DNA of the CDR3: TGTGCCAGTACGGGACAGGGAATAGGCAATCAGCCCCAGCATTTT.

This clonotype showed up just once. The chain recombines TRBV5-1 with TRBJ2-7; 8 bases fit TRBD1. The CDR3 contains 14 residues. CDR1 SGHRS and CDR2 YFSETQ come from the germline V gene. J was trimmed by 5 bases and V by 3 bases; bases with no gene match: 7. The CDR3 sequence is CASSSRTGPDEQYF. CDR3 nucleotide sequence: TGCGCCAGCAGCTCACGGACAGGGCCGGACGAGCAGTACTTC.

The chain uses TRBV10-3 and TRBJ1-2, with D maybe TRBD1 (6 bases). The CDR3 is 15 amino acids. Looked up from germline, CDR1 is ENHRY and CDR2 is SYGVKD. The ends were cut back, 0 bases at V and 2 bases at J, with 10 bases in the middle. CDR3 coding DNA: TGTGCCATCAGTGAGTCGATTGGACAGAACTATGGCTACACCTTC. Its translation is CAISESIGQNYGYTF.

This clonotype appeared a few times. The rearrangement joins TRBV27 to TRBJ1-6, with no clear D. V was trimmed by 5 bases and J by 4 bases, leaving 15 bases between them. This CDR3 region has 16 residues. Germline CDR1 is MNHEY and CDR2 is SMNVEV (reference sequence). The CDR3 DNA sequence: TGTGCCAGCAGTCCTGACTGGGCTTCTTATAATTCACCCCTCCACTTT. Translation gives CASSPDWASYNSPLHF.

The sample holds a few counts of this clonotype. This chain joins TRBV20-1 and TRBJ2-7; 11 bases fit TRBD1. This CDR3 contains 12 residues. The V and J ends lost 7 bases and 7 bases, in that order; junction bases with no gene match: 6. Per the germline V gene, CDR1 is DFQATT and CDR2 is SNEGSKA (reference sequence). The CDR3 region is CSVGQGVGEQYF. The CDR3 region has the DNA TGCAGTGTGGGACAGGGGGTAGGGGAGCAGTACTTC.

This clonotype was found once. V is TRBV6-1 and J is TRBJ2-2; D not certain. Germline V CDR1 and CDR2: MNHNS, SASEGT. This CDR3 has 16 residues. V was clipped by 6 bases and J by 3 bases, with 17 bases between them. In DNA form, the CDR3 reads TGTGCCAGCAGCTCCGGCTTTATAGGGTACACCGGGGAGCTGTTTTTT. It yields the protein CASSSGFIGYTGELFF.

By sample share, this clonotype is medium-sized. V gene TRBV4-2 combines with J gene TRBJ2-7; TRBD1 or TRBD2 may be the D gene (5 bases each). Germline CDR1 is LGHNA and CDR2 is YNFKEQ. The CDR3 consists of 13 residues. The V end was cut by 1 base, the J end by 7 bases, with 11 bases between. CDR3 amino acids: CASSQARGWEQYF. In DNA, the CDR3 is TGTGCCAGCAGCCAAGCGAGGGGTTGGGAGCAGTACTTC.

The genes are TRBV6-5 and TRBJ1-2; D gene ambiguous. Trimming took 2 bases from V and 2 from J, leaving 6 bases between them. CDR1 and CDR2 (germline): MNHEY, SVGAGI. The CDR3 contains 13 residues. The CDR3 loop is CASSYGVNYGYTF. Written as DNA, the CDR3 is TGTGCCAGCAGTTACGGGGTGAACTATGGCTACACCTTC.

V and J are TRBV5-1 and TRBJ1-4; no firm D call. CDR3 length: 16 amino acids. Germline assignment: CDR1 SGHRS and CDR2 YFSETQ. The V end was cut by 0 bases, the J end by 3 bases, with 12 bases between. The CDR3: CASSLVVGSSNEKLFF. The CDR3 DNA reads as TGCGCCAGCAGCTTGGTTGTGGGTTCATCTAATGAAAAACTGTTTTTT.

This chain uses TRBV12-3 or TRBV12-4 with TRBJ2-1; D remains ambiguous. The CDR3 length is 13 residues. Trimming removed 5 bases at V and 9 bases at J, with 14 bases between. CDR3: CASSETPSGEQFF. The CDR3 region has the DNA TGTGCCAGCAGTGAGACCCCGTCCGGTGAGCAGTTCTTC.

This clonotype was recorded at least ten times. The V call is TRBV2, the J call TRBJ1-2, with TRBD1 matching over 12 bases. The CDR3 consists of 16 residues. V lost 3 bases and J lost 4; bases outside the gene matches: 6. Germline CDR1 and CDR2: SNHLY and FYNNEI. The CDR3 DNA is TGTGCCAGCAGTGAGATAGGGACAGGGGGCGTCTATGGCTACACCTTC. Encoded protein: CASSEIGTGGVYGYTF.

This clonotype was detected only once. A far bigger clonotype differs at one base, so this is likely a read error. CDR3 sequence (DNA): TGTGCCAGCAGCTTACTACCAGAGGCTGAGGAAAAACTGTTTTTT. Translating it yields CASSLLPEAEEKLFF. The chain recombines TRBV7-9 with TRBJ1-4, with no clear D. Trimming cost V 2 bases and J 8 bases, with 15 bases left between them. The germline V gene has CDR1 SEHNR and CDR2 FQNEAQ (reference sequence). This CDR3 spans 15 amino acids.

This clonotype occurred a few times. The chain links TRBV20-1 to TRBJ2-1; 7 nucleotides line up with TRBD2. The CDR3 extends over 16 amino acids. The germline V gene encodes CDR1 DFQATT and CDR2 SNEGSKA (reference sequence). The V and J ends lost 3 bases and 4 bases, in that order; junction bases with no gene match: 12. The CDR3 nucleotides are TGCAGTGCTAGTAGTATCGCAGCGGGACTTTACAATGAGCAGTTCTTC. As protein: CSASSIAAGLYNEQFF.

Only a few counts were recorded for this clonotype. The J gene is TRBJ1-3, the V gene TRBV28, with unresolved D. The CDR3 consists of 14 residues. The V end lost 6 bases, the J end lost 3 bases, and 12 bases lay between the germline ends. Germline CDR1 reads MDHEN; CDR2 reads SYDVKM. Written as DNA, the CDR3 is TGTGCCAGCAGCCCGGGATTTGGTGGAAACACCATATATTTT. This gives the protein CASSPGFGGNTIYF.

J is TRBJ2-7 and V is TRBV7-2; 10 nucleotides match TRBD2. This CDR3 is 14 amino acids long. The J segment lost 2 bases and the V segment lost 7 bases, leaving 5 bases of the junction unmatched. Germline V gene data show CDR1 as SGHTA and CDR2 as FQGNSA. The DNA of the CDR3 is TGTGCCAGCACCAGGACTAGCGGAACCTACGAGCAGTACTTC. Protein: CASTRTSGTYEQYF.

A few counts support this clonotype. The rearrangement uses TRBV12-3 or TRBV12-4 and TRBJ1-1, with D hard to call. The CDR3 has 12 residues. The ends were cut back, 2 bases at V and 4 bases at J, with 5 bases in the middle. The CDR3 spells CASSLWATEAFF. DNA for the CDR3: TGTGCCAGCAGTTTATGGGCCACTGAAGCTTTCTTT.

V usage is TRBV5-1 and J usage is TRBJ2-2, with a tentative D call TRBD2 (5 bases). From germline, CDR1 is SGHRS and CDR2 YFSETQ. Trimming took 3 bases from V and 0 from J, leaving 12 bases between them. The CDR3 contains 16 residues. The CDR3 protein is CASSSLGSSNTGELFF. As DNA, the CDR3 is TGCGCCAGCAGCTCCCTGGGGAGCTCGAACACCGGGGAGCTGTTTTTT.

This rearrangement joins TRBV2 to TRBJ2-6; the D gene is possibly TRBD1 (6 bases). This CDR3 contains 17 residues. CDR1 is SNHLY and CDR2 is FYNNEI in the germline V gene. With 4 bases removed from V and 0 bases from J, the gap between germline ends came to 13 bases. CDR3 residues: CASSGDIALSGANVLTF. The CDR3 DNA sequence: TGTGCCAGCAGTGGGGACATCGCTCTCTCTGGGGCCAACGTCCTGACTTTC.

This clonotype was observed a handful of times. The rearrangement links TRBV19 to TRBJ1-5; a possible D gene is TRBD1 (6 bases). The CDR3 runs 17 residues. Germline CDR1 and CDR2: LNHDA and SQIVND (reference sequence). Trimming left V 2 bases short and J 2 bases short, with 16 bases between. The CDR3 DNA reads TGTGCCAGTAGTATACCTCACAGGGCGTCTGGCAATCAGCCCCAGCATTTT. Encoded protein: CASSIPHRASGNQPQHF.

The V call is TRBV19, the J call TRBJ1-2; D gene uncertain. V was trimmed by 6 bases and J by 8 bases, leaving 19 bases between them. Germline values: CDR1 LNHDA, CDR2 SQIVND (reference sequence). The length of the CDR3 is 14 residues. CDR3 residues: CASRRHDSAGGYTF. CDR3 bases: TGTGCCAGTAGGAGGCACGACTCGGCGGGGGGCTACACCTTC.

A few counts support this clonotype. The chain carries TRBV27 and TRBJ1-1; 8 bases are shared with TRBD1. J lost 0 bases, V lost 2 bases, and 8 bases had no gene match. The germline gives CDR1 MNHEY, CDR2 SMNVEV (reference sequence). The CDR3 runs 17 residues. As DNA, the CDR3 is TGTGCCAGCAGTTTACTGCGCACAGGGGGGTTGAACACTGAAGCTTTCTTT. Protein sequence: CASSLLRTGGLNTEAFF.

This chain joins TRBV6-1 and TRBJ1-1; no clear D. The CDR3 extends over 14 amino acids. CDR1 and CDR2 from the germline V gene are MNHNS and SASEGT. V was trimmed by 8 bases and J by 4 bases, leaving 17 bases between them. In nucleotides, the CDR3 is TGTGCCAGCTCCAGAAGACGGGAGTCCACTGAAGCTTTCTTT. Translating it yields CASSRRRESTEAFF.

This clonotype appeared many times. The chain couples TRBV7-3 to TRBJ1-1; 7 positions match TRBD1. Germline CDR1 and CDR2: SGHTA and FQGTGA. The CDR3 runs 13 residues. After removal of 5 bases from V and 10 bases from J, the junction contained 10 bases not matched to a gene. In DNA form, the CDR3 reads TGTGCCAGCAGCCAACAGGGGTATGGGCGAGCTTTCTTT. Protein product: CASSQQGYGRAFF.

The gene calls are TRBV28 and TRBJ2-5, with D perhaps matching TRBD1 or TRBD2 (6 bases each). Trimming pared 8 bases from V and 2 bases from J, leaving 12 bases between. The CDR3 totals 13 residues. CDR1 MDHEN and CDR2 SYDVKM come from the germline V gene. CDR3 in amino acids: CASDTGRQETQYF. As DNA, the CDR3 is TGTGCCAGCGATACAGGGAGGCAAGAGACCCAGTACTTC.